This T cell receptor beta chain was identified in a study of OX40 agonist ivuxolimab in advanced cancers. As for the study in general: Therapy given before enrollment (anti-PD-1, anti-PD-L1 or anti-CTLA-4) was allowed, and under 45% had some.

Broader study findings: Clones of CD4+ and CD8+ blood T cells grew by week 6 at doses of 0.1 to 3.0 mg/kg. Not determined was the antigen specificity of the expanded peripheral T cells. Relative to CD4+ cells, CD8+ T cells on average had more expanded clones.

Notes on this clone: The antigen is not known.

The repertoire was sequenced with immunoSEQ multiplex PCR; TCRdb's copy has only in-frame clones and lacks some. The sample has 35,000 to 55,000 clones; around 90% are singletons. V shed 6 bases and J shed 2 bases, with 16 bases lying between them. This CDR3 has 15 residues. Germline V gene sequence: CDR1 SQVTM, CDR2 ANQGSEA. The chain employs TRBV29-1 and TRBJ2-2; the D gene could be TRBD1 or TRBD2 (5 bases each). The material sequenced was CD4+ or CD8+ T cells sorted from blood, taken in a trial of the OX40 agonist ivuxolimab. This clonotype was obtained from an adult with an advanced solid tumor such as melanoma, head and neck, liver or kidney cancer. CDR3 sequence: CSVRSGRINTGELFF. The CDR3 nucleotides read TGCAGCGTCCGCTCGGGACGCATAAACACCGGGGAGCTGTTTTTT.